This TCR beta chain was profiled in a study of T cells in narcolepsy. Using immunoSEQ multiplex PCR, the repertoire was profiled, and TCRdb retains in-frame clones only, with some absent. The table lists about 40,000 clones, approximately 90% of them singletons. The length of the CDR3 is 14 residues. Per the germline V gene, CDR1 is SNHLY and CDR2 is FYNNEI. J gave up 0 bases and V 10 bases, and 4 bases lay outside the gene matches. The sample comprised CD45RA- memory CD4+ T cells from PBMCs. The chain has TRBV2 and TRBJ2-3, with 10 bases lining up with TRBD2. The source is a human donor with narcolepsy. CDR3 sequence: CATTSGPSTDTQYF. In nucleotides, the CDR3 is TGTGCCACGACTAGCGGGCCTAGCACAGATACGCAGTATTTT.